Given below is one T cell receptor (beta chain) in context. As yet, its antigen is unknown. This entry is derived from a study of vaccination effects on CD4 cells after COVID-19. This table comes from immunoSEQ multiplex PCR, and its TCRdb copy is limited to in-frame clones, with some not included. This sample has some 66,000 clones; under 80% occur once, and the top ten carry under 2.5%. Culture lasted about ten days before CD4+ T cell isolation. Vaccine administered to participants consisted of two doses of either BNT162b2 or mRNA-1273. At days 3 and 7, half of the medium was exchanged for IL-2 medium. Sequences were derived from CD4+ T cells from PBMCs cultured without peptide, sampled after COVID-19 vaccination. This sequence was found in a human donor who received a COVID-19 vaccine.

The CDR3 DNA reads as TGTGCCAGCAGCTTAACGGGGCGGGGGAGAACAGATACGCAGTATTTT. Protein: CASSLTGRGRTDTQYF. This rearrangement joins TRBV7-3 to TRBJ2-3; 7 positions agree with TRBD2. Germline lookup yields CDR1 SGHTA and CDR2 FQGTGA. V shed 0 bases, J shed 3 bases, and the junction held 6 bases outside the gene matches. The CDR3 is made up of 16 amino acids.